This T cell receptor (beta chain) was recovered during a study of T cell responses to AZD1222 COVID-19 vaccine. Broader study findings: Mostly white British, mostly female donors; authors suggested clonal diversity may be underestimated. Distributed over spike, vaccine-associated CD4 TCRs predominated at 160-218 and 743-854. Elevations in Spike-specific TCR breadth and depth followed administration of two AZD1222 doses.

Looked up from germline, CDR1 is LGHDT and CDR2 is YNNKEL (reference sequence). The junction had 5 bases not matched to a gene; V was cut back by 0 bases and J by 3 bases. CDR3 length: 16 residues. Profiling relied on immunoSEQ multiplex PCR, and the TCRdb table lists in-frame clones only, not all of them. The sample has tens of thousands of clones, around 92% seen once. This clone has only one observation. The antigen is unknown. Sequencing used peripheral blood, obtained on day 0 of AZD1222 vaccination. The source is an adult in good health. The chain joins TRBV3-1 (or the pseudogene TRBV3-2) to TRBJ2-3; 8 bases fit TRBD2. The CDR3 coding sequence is TGTGCCAGCAGCCAAGATAACGGGAGGGGGACAGATACGCAGTATTTT. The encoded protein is CASSQDNGRGTDTQYF.